The clone carrying this T cell receptor beta chain was found once. The data were taken from a study of blood T cell repertoires in COVID-19. The wider study: Sites in the United States, Italy and Spain provided acute and convalescent COVID-19 samples. T cells, B-cell-depleted T cells, or PBMCs provided the cDNA or gDNA that served as material.

V lost 6 bases and J 1 base, leaving 9 bases between the germline ends. Per germline, CDR1 MNHEY and CDR2 SVGAGI. The CDR3 spans 14 residues. As handled by the study authors: For nucleated cells, counts were estimated from reference gene primer amplification. Repertoires were generated with immunoSEQ multiplex PCR, while TCRdb's copy carries only in-frame clones and drops some. The DNA gave D and trimming, while V, J and clone size come from that table. This sample has about 140,000 clones, with 65% to 80% found just once. The V and J genes are TRBV6-5 and TRBJ1-4; D ambiguous. Sequencing was done on a sample of peripheral blood. The source of this sequence is a man of 80 years or more with acute or convalescent COVID-19. CDR3 loop: CASSRRGTNEKLFF. The DNA of the CDR3 is TGTGCCAGCAGCCGTCGGGGAACTAATGAAAAACTGTTTTTT.